This T cell receptor beta chain was identified in a study of blood T cell repertoires in COVID-19. Study-level background: The cDNA or gDNA used as material had been derived from T cells, B-cell-depleted T cells, or PBMCs.

In the original workflow: Nucleated cell number was recorded as an estimate derived from reference gene primer amplification. The method was immunoSEQ multiplex PCR; TCRdb's version includes in-frame clones alone and lacks a portion of them. Clone size and the V and J calls come from that table; the DNA yielded D and trimming. The data hold 200,000 to 250,000 clones, with 85% to 90% observed a single time. Germline CDR1 SGHDT, CDR2 YYEEEE. The CDR3 is 12 residues long. V lost 7 bases, J lost 8 bases, and 15 bases lay in between. Participants, roughly 18 to 90 years old, spanned 24 US areas. Participant-given clinical history determined each cohort assignment.

This rearrangement joins TRBV5-6 to TRBJ1-1; D call uncertain. This receptor was obtained from a woman in her late teens or twenties in a cohort exposed to, infected with or recovered from COVID-19 (not recorded which). Sequencing used PBMCs or T cells enriched from blood (not recorded which). The CDR3 nucleotides read TGTGCCAGCCAGCACGGGTCTAGGGAAGCTTTCTTT. It codes for CASQHGSREAFF. Filled out from reference TRBV5-6 and TRBJ1-1, the complete variable domain reads DAGVTQSPTHLIKTRGQQVTLRCSPKSGHDTVSWYQQALGQGPQFIFQYYEEEERQRGNFPDRFSGHQFPNYSSELNVNALLLGDSALYLCASQHGSREAFFGQGTRLTVV.